These 25 T cell receptor beta chains were all obtained from the same sample, sequenced in a study of radiotherapy plus CTLA-4 blockade in lung cancer. Sequencing was performed with immunoSEQ multiplex PCR; in TCRdb, only in-frame clones are kept and a portion is missing. The sample holds 50,000 to 85,000 clones, around 81% seen once. Here the sequenced sample was peripheral blood, taken from a patient treated with radiotherapy plus ipilimumab. The receptors here all came from a human donor with non-small cell lung cancer who had a partial response to radiotherapy plus ipilimumab.

This sequence joins TRBV9 and TRBJ1-3; 7 bases match TRBD1. The CDR3 sequence is 15 residues long. Germline CDR1 is SGDLS and CDR2 is YYNGEE. V dropped 5 bases and J dropped 0; count of bases not matched to a gene: 5. The CDR3 DNA reads TGTGCCAGCAGTCAACAGGGGAGCTCTGGAAACACCATATATTTT. It specifies CASSQQGSSGNTIYF.

The rearrangement uses TRBV9 and TRBJ1-1; tentative D call: TRBD1 (6 bases). The CDR3 runs 13 residues. Germline lookup yields CDR1 SGDLS and CDR2 YYNGEE. V was shortened by 4 bases and J by 4 bases, with 11 bases between the two germline ends. The CDR3 DNA is TGTGCCAGCAGCTGGGACACCTCCACTGAAGCTTTCTTT. Residues: CASSWDTSTEAFF.

The rearrangement uses TRBV25-1 and TRBJ2-7, with TRBD1 matching 10 bases. The junction had 4 bases not matched to a gene; V was cut back by 8 bases and J by 3 bases. From germline, CDR1 is MGHDK and CDR2 SYGVNS. The CDR3 contains 13 residues. The chain's CDR3 is CASRDRGNYEQYF. Here the CDR3 DNA reads TGTGCCAGCCGGGACAGGGGTAACTACGAGCAGTACTTC.

The chain has TRBV5-1 and TRBJ2-2; maybe TRBD2 (5 bases). This CDR3 is built from 14 residues. The germline CDR1 and CDR2 sequences are SGHRS and YFSETQ. Trimming shortened V by 4 bases and J by 1 base, and 8 bases separated the two germline ends. The CDR3 DNA follows: TGCGCCAGCAGCACGGAGGTGAACACCGGGGAGCTGTTTTTT. Translated, it gives CASSTEVNTGELFF.

This clone was found a few times. The genes are TRBV7-9 and TRBJ1-2; 12 positions match TRBD1. The germline V gene has CDR1 SEHNR and CDR2 FQNEAQ (reference sequence). V trimming: 0 bases; J trimming: 4 bases; junction bases outside the gene matches: 6. This CDR3 is 17 amino acids long. In DNA, the CDR3 is TGTGCCAGCAGCTTAGCGGCCGGGACAGGGGGCGGCTATGGCTACACCTTC. Amino acids: CASSLAAGTGGGYGYTF.

This chain uses TRBV2 with TRBJ1-1; D gene unclear. V lost 7 bases to trimming and J lost 1 base, with 10 bases between them. This CDR3 spans 13 amino acids. CDR1 is SNHLY and CDR2 is FYNNEI in the germline V gene. CDR3 DNA sequence: TGTGCCAGCAAGTCACAGCCGAACACTGAAGCTTTCTTT. Translation: CASKSQPNTEAFF.

A note on this clone: Other DNA sequences in the sample encode the same CDR3. The rearrangement links TRBV5-1 to TRBJ2-7; 14 bases match TRBD2. V lost 4 bases, J lost 3 bases, and 3 bases stayed unmatched. Germline CDR1 reads SGHRS; CDR2 reads YFSETQ. This CDR3 is 15 amino acids long. The CDR3 DNA reads TGCGCCAGCAGCCCCGGACTAGCGGGGGGCTACGAGCAGTACTTC. It specifies CASSPGLAGGYEQYF.

This chain joins TRBV27 and TRBJ1-5, with D perhaps matching TRBD1 (5 bases). The CDR3 totals 15 residues. The germline CDR1 and CDR2 sequences are MNHEY and SMNVEV (reference sequence). Trimming took 1 base from V and 4 from J, leaving 11 bases between them. The CDR3, as DNA: TGTGCCAGCAGTTTATTCGGCCGGGGGAATCAGCCCCAGCATTTT. Translated, it gives CASSLFGRGNQPQHF.

This clone was seen once. The genes are TRBV5-1 and TRBJ2-1; D might be TRBD2 (6 bases). CDR3 length equals 13 residues. V lost 2 bases to trimming and J lost 5 bases, with 8 bases between them. Germline V gives CDR1 SGHRS, CDR2 YFSETQ. CDR3 nucleotide sequence: TGCGCCAGCAGCTTTGGCGGGGACAATGAGCAGTTCTTC. Protein product: CASSFGGDNEQFF.

V is TRBV28 and J is TRBJ1-2; D gene unclear. The CDR3 runs 12 residues. V was clipped by 4 bases and J by 4 bases, with 7 bases between them. Germline-derived CDR1 and CDR2 are MDHEN and SYDVKM. This CDR3 reads CASSSTSYGYTF. In DNA form, the CDR3 reads TGTGCCAGCAGTTCAACGAGCTATGGCTACACCTTC.

This clone was observed once. The rearrangement uses TRBV7-7 and TRBJ1-4; 7 nucleotides agree with TRBD1. V trimming: 5 bases; J trimming: 8 bases; junction bases outside the gene matches: 5. The germline CDR1 and CDR2 sequences are SSHAT and FNYEAQ (reference sequence). The CDR3 is 13 amino acids. The CDR3 nucleotides read TGTGCCAGCAGCCAGCAACAGGGGGAAAAACTGTTTTTT. Translating gives CASSQQQGEKLFF.

The V call is TRBV18, the J call TRBJ2-5; 7 positions agree with TRBD2. Germline V lookup: CDR1 KGHSH, CDR2 LQKENI. The CDR3 loop spans 14 amino acids. V dropped 0 bases and J dropped 3; count of bases not matched to a gene: 1. CDR3 region: CASSPPGREETQYF. CDR3 bases: TGTGCCAGCTCACCACCGGGGAGGGAAGAGACCCAGTACTTC.

The chain has TRBV7-9 and TRBJ2-6; D gene uncertain. Germline V gives CDR1 SEHNR, CDR2 FQNEAQ (reference sequence). The CDR3 sequence is 16 residues long. V was clipped by 5 bases and J by 2 bases, with 13 bases between them. The CDR3 sequence is CASSQQKATGANVLTF. CDR3 DNA: TGTGCCAGCAGCCAACAGAAGGCTACTGGGGCCAACGTCCTGACTTTC.

The V gene is TRBV6-1, the J gene TRBJ2-7; D perhaps matches TRBD1 (5 bases). Germline V gene data show CDR1 as MNHNS and CDR2 as SASEGT. This CDR3 has 16 amino acids. V shed 3 bases and J shed 2 bases, with 17 bases lying between them. The CDR3 loop is CASSDPNRKVPYEQYF. DNA for the CDR3: TGTGCCAGCAGTGACCCCAACAGGAAAGTCCCCTACGAGCAGTACTTC.

The CDR3 coding sequence is TGTGCCAGCAGCCTGACTGCCCGGAGCACTGAAGCTTTCTTT. Protein sequence: CASSLTARSTEAFF. The chain carries TRBV6-6 and TRBJ1-1; D gene unclear. Germline V CDR1 and CDR2: MNHNY, SVGAGI (reference sequence). CDR3 length equals 14 residues. The germline V and J ends were trimmed by 6 bases and 4 bases, with 15 bases remaining between them.

This rearrangement joins TRBV5-1 to TRBJ2-3; TRBD2 might be the D (7 bases). The CDR3 is 15 amino acids. Germline V gene sequence: CDR1 SGHRS, CDR2 YFSETQ. V was cut by 7 bases and J by 2 bases, with 17 bases left in between. The CDR3 bases are TGCGCCAGCTCCCTCGGGGGGCGGCCCACAGATACGCAGTATTTT. Translation: CASSLGGRPTDTQYF.

J is TRBJ1-1 and V is TRBV5-1; TRBD1 matches 9 bases. Per the germline V gene, CDR1 is SGHRS and CDR2 is YFSETQ. V lost 4 bases to trimming and J lost 4 bases; unmatched junction nucleotides: 8. The length of the CDR3 is 15 residues. The CDR3 is CASSTTGGGGTEAFF. The CDR3 DNA sequence: TGCGCCAGCAGCACTACAGGGGGCGGGGGCACTGAAGCTTTCTTT.

For the CDR3, the DNA is TGCGCCAGCAGCGCCGGACTAGCTGCAGATACGCAGTATTTT. It codes for CASSAGLAADTQYF. The chain employs TRBV5-1 and TRBJ2-3, with 8 bases that match TRBD2. V was pared by 4 bases and J by 4 bases, with 5 bases of the junction left unmatched. The CDR3 totals 14 residues. Per germline, CDR1 SGHRS and CDR2 YFSETQ.

J is TRBJ2-6 and V is TRBV2, with 7 bases fitting TRBD1. There are 15 residues in the CDR3. After removal of 6 bases from V and 4 bases from J, the junction contained 6 bases not matched to a gene. CDR1 and CDR2 from the germline V gene are SNHLY and FYNNEI. The CDR3 region is CASSPDRAGANVLTF. The CDR3 coding sequence is TGTGCCAGCAGCCCCGACAGGGCCGGGGCCAACGTCCTGACTTTC. The full variable domain, its missing parts supplied by reference TRBV2 and TRBJ2-6, is EPEVTQTPSHQVTQMGQEVILRCVPISNHLYFYWYRQILGQKVEFLVSFYNNEISEKSEIFDDQFSVERPDGSNFTLKIRSTKLEDSAMYFCASSPDRAGANVLTFGAGSRLTVL.

The V and J genes are TRBV19 and TRBJ1-2; TRBD1 might be the D (5 bases). Germline values: CDR1 LNHDA, CDR2 SQIVND (reference sequence). Deletions cut 6 bases from V and 5 bases from J, with 16 bases between. The CDR3 has 14 amino acids. The CDR3 nucleotides are TGTGCCAGTAGACGAGCAGGGTTCGTATATGGCTACACCTTC. Translating gives CASRRAGFVYGYTF.

The chain links TRBV2 to TRBJ1-3; D unclear. Per germline, CDR1 SNHLY and CDR2 FYNNEI. The CDR3 covers 15 residues. V was clipped by 4 bases and J by 1 base, with 11 bases between them. The CDR3 nucleotides are TGTGCCAGCAGTGTCGGTGGAGGGTCTGGAAACACCATATATTTT. Its protein product is CASSVGGGSGNTIYF.

There are a few counts of this clone. This chain connects TRBV6-1 to TRBJ1-5; TRBD1 matches 10 bases. Germline-derived CDR1 and CDR2 are MNHNS and SASEGT. The V segment lost 6 bases and the J segment 9 bases; nucleotides outside the gene matches: 8. The length of the CDR3 is 14 residues. The CDR3 here is CASSEGTGEGPQHF. CDR3 nucleotide sequence: TGTGCCAGCAGCGAGGGGACAGGGGAGGGGCCCCAGCATTTT.

The chain joins TRBV19 to TRBJ2-7; 7 bases map to TRBD2. The CDR3 sequence is 14 residues long. J gave up 2 bases and V 4 bases, and 5 bases lay outside the gene matches. Germline CDR1 is LNHDA and CDR2 is SQIVND (reference sequence). CDR3 protein: CASSTGLQTYEQYF. The DNA of the CDR3 is TGTGCCAGTAGTACGGGACTACAAACCTACGAGCAGTACTTC.

The chain is built from TRBV2 and TRBJ1-1, with a weak D call TRBD1 (6 bases). With 8 bases removed from V and 0 bases from J, the gap between germline ends came to 13 bases. The CDR3 spans 14 residues. The germline V gene has CDR1 SNHLY and CDR2 FYNNEI. CDR3 amino acids: CASSWEGVNTEAFF. The CDR3 DNA sequence: TGTGCCAGCTCATGGGAGGGGGTGAACACTGAAGCTTTCTTT.

The chain has TRBV4-1 and TRBJ1-1; 10 bases align to TRBD1. The CDR3 has 17 residues. Germline lookup yields CDR1 MGHRA and CDR2 YSYEKL. V was clipped by 0 bases and J by 1 base; unmatched bases: 5. The DNA of the CDR3 is TGCGCCAGCAGCCAAGAGGGGGACAGGGGATGGAACACTGAAGCTTTCTTT. The encoded protein is CASSQEGDRGWNTEAFF.